This TCR beta chain came from a study of cytomegalovirus exposure and HLA in healthy donors. A multiplex PCR was run with 60 Vbeta primers and 13 Jbeta primers. The assay was immunoSEQ multiplex PCR, and TCRdb's table has in-frame clones only and misses some. The sample carries approximately 100,000 clones, over 60% recorded once. CDR3 length: 16 amino acids. The germline V gene encodes CDR1 MNHEY and CDR2 SMNVEV (reference sequence). V was clipped by 6 bases and J by 4 bases; unmatched bases: 13. This clonotype originated in a woman between 18 and 29 years old in good health and CMV-seropositive. Source material: PBMCs. The chain carries TRBV27 and TRBJ2-3; TRBD1 matches at 7 bases. This CDR3 reads CASSRGQGEGSDTQYF. The CDR3 nucleotides are TGTGCCAGCAGCCGTGGCCAGGGGGAAGGTTCAGATACGCAGTATTTT.